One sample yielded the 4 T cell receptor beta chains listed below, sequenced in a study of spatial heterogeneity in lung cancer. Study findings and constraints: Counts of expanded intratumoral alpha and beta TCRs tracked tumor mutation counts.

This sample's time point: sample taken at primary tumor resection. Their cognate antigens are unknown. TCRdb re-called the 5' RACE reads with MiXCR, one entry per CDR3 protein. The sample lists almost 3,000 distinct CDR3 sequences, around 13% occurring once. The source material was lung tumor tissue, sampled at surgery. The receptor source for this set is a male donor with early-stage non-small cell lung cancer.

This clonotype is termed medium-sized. The CDR3 coding sequence is TGCAGTGCTAGACCCAGCGGGAACCCCACAGATACGCAGTATTTT. Translating it yields CSARPSGNPTDTQYF. The rearrangement joins TRBV20-1 to TRBJ2-3; 7 bases fit TRBD2. The germline gives CDR1 DFQATT, CDR2 SNEGSKA (reference sequence). The CDR3 has 15 residues. V was clipped by 2 bases and J by 2 bases; unmatched bases: 7.

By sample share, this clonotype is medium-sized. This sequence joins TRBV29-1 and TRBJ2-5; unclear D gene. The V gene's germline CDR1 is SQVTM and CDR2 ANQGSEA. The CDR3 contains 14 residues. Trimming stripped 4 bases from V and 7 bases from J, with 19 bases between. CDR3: CSVVEGAGMGTQYF. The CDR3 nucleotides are TGCAGCGTTGTGGAAGGCGCCGGTATGGGGACCCAGTACTTC.

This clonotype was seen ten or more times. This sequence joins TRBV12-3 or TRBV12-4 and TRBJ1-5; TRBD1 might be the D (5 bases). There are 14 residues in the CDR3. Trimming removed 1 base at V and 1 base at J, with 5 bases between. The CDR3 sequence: CASSLGGSNQPQHF. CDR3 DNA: TGTGCCAGCAGTTTAGGGGGGAGCAATCAGCCCCAGCATTTT.

Written as DNA, the CDR3 is TGCAGTGCTAAGGGGACAGGGTCCTACGAGCAGTACTTC. This gives the protein CSAKGTGSYEQYF. The J gene is TRBJ2-7, the V gene TRBV20-1; 9 positions match TRBD1. In germline, CDR1 is DFQATT, CDR2 SNEGSKA (reference sequence). The CDR3 extends over 13 amino acids. The V and J ends lost 4 bases and 1 base, in that order; junction bases with no gene match: 2.